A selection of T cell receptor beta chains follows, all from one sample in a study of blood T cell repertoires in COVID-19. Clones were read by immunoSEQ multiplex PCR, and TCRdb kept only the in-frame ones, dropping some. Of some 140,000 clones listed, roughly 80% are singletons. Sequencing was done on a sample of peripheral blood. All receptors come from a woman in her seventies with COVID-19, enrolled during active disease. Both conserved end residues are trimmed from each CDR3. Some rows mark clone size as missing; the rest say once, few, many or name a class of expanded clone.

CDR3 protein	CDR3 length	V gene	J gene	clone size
ASSPRGRNEQY	11	TRBV6-6	TRBJ2-7	.
AWSDRTQY	8	TRBV30	TRBJ2-3	.
ASSGGGGAKDTQY	13	TRBV13	TRBJ2-3	.
ASSVELRGADGYT	13	TRBV9	TRBJ1-2	.
ASSLQGAIDYGYT	13	TRBV28	TRBJ1-2	.
ASSARDRGNEKLF	13	TRBV19	TRBJ1-4	once
ASSPRRRGGMETQY	14	TRBV11-2	TRBJ2-5	.
AHSGRSNSPLH	11	TRBV30	TRBJ1-6	.
ASRKQGTDTQY	11	TRBV6-5	TRBJ2-3	.
ASNKRQDNQPQH	12	TRBV2	TRBJ1-5	once
ASTRDTSHGYT	11	TRBV6-6	TRBJ1-2	.
ASSLLAGGGYT	11	TRBV28	TRBJ1-2	.
ASSQRNTGELF	11	TRBV19	TRBJ2-2	.
ASSLAVAGQETQY	13	TRBV7-9	TRBJ2-5	.
ASSPPQRGGQETQY	14	TRBV6-6	TRBJ2-5	.
ASRTGGENQPQH	12	TRBV19	TRBJ1-5	.
ASRPNQGQGLWEQY	14	TRBV5-1	TRBJ2-7	.
ASSNPHMNTEAF	12	TRBV7-9	TRBJ1-1	few
ASSRDRTYNEQF	12	TRBV6-5	TRBJ2-1	.
ASSATSGGLSYEQY	14	TRBV7-2	TRBJ2-7	few
ASSGERGDSYEQY	13	TRBV2	TRBJ2-7	.
ASSPDYEQY	9	TRBV7-8	TRBJ2-7	.
ASSQETGRRALH	12	TRBV4-1	TRBJ1-6	few
ASSAQGSGNTIY	12	TRBV7-6	TRBJ1-3	.
ASSLALRGEQF	11	TRBV7-8	TRBJ2-1	once
ASSLDRGNEQF	11	TRBV11-1	TRBJ2-1	.
ASAPLPGTRNQETQY	15	TRBV2	TRBJ2-5	.
ASSPREFSYEQY	12	TRBV18	TRBJ2-7	.
ASSHGGVYGNTIY	13	TRBV3-1/TRBV3-2	TRBJ1-3	few
ASSPDRGANEQY	12	TRBV5-1	TRBJ2-7	many
ASSAGTGGAGTEAF	14	TRBV9	TRBJ1-1	.
AWSPFGIYGYT	11	TRBV30	TRBJ1-2	few
ASSFVSKNTDTQY	13	TRBV7-9	TRBJ2-3	once
ASSQGSSGGISSYNEQF	17	TRBV14	TRBJ2-1	.
ASRGTSNTEAF	11	TRBV6-5	TRBJ1-1	once
ASSWTGGRTGELF	13	TRBV5-6	TRBJ2-2	.
ASSFSLFQETQY	12	TRBV5-6	TRBJ2-5	.
ASRFSGGGNNEQF	13	TRBV27	TRBJ2-1	few
ASSEANRAQPQH	12	TRBV2	TRBJ1-5	.
ASSLTTGKHTEAF	13	TRBV27	TRBJ1-1	few
ASSQRAGMNTEAF	13	TRBV14	TRBJ1-1	.
ASSENRIYEQY	11	TRBV2	TRBJ2-7	.